This entry lists 9 T cell receptor beta chains sequenced from one sample in a study of blood T cells in healthy people across ages. Combining a sample-barcoded 5' primer with a J-beta primer mix, a second PCR ran for about 7 to 12 cycles. TCRdb reanalysed the 5' RACE reads using MiXCR and keeps one entry per CDR3 protein. In the table there are some 1,800,000 distinct CDR3 sequences, 35% to 50% of which are singletons. Sequencing input: blood. These receptors were collected from a human donor in good health.

In this sample, this clonotype turned up once. J is TRBJ2-1 and V is TRBV4-2; 8 positions match TRBD1. This CDR3 has 15 amino acids. Germline CDR1 and CDR2: LGHNA and YNFKEQ. V shed 1 base and J 2 bases; nucleotides not matched to a gene: 1. CDR3 DNA sequence: TGTGCCAGCAGCCAAGGGGGACAGGCCTACAATGAGCAGTTCTTC. Its translation is CASSQGGQAYNEQFF.

J is TRBJ1-4 and V is TRBV25-1; TRBD1 is a possible D gene (5 bases). V lost 5 bases to trimming and J lost 8 bases, with 15 bases between them. Per germline, CDR1 MGHDK and CDR2 SYGVNS. This CDR3 is built from 14 residues. CDR3 in amino acids: CASSTLWGLEKLFF. The CDR3 nucleotides are TGTGCCAGCAGTACTCTTTGGGGGTTGGAAAAACTGTTTTTT. The full variable domain, rest sourced from reference TRBV25-1 and TRBJ1-4, is EADIYQTPRYLVIGTGKKITLECSQTMGHDKMYWYQQDPGMELHLIHYSYGVNSTEKGDLSSESTVSRIRTEHFPLTLESARPSHTSQYLCASSTLWGLEKLFFGSGTQLSVL.

Only a few counts were recorded for this clonotype. The V call is TRBV25-1, the J call TRBJ1-6; tentatively, D is TRBD1 (6 bases). The germline V gene encodes CDR1 MGHDK and CDR2 SYGVNS. The CDR3 loop spans 17 amino acids. V gave up 4 bases and J gave up 12 bases, with 25 bases separating them. CDR3 sequence: CASSGPREGVGALPLHF. Written as DNA, the CDR3 is TGTGCCAGCAGTGGCCCCAGGGAGGGGGTGGGAGCTTTACCCCTCCACTTT.

This sequence joins TRBV28 and TRBJ2-7, with D maybe TRBD1 (5 bases). Germline V gives CDR1 MDHEN, CDR2 SYDVKM. The ends were cut back, 3 bases at V and 0 bases at J, with 21 bases in the middle. The CDR3 is made up of 18 amino acids. The CDR3 DNA reads as TGTGCCAGCAGTTTCCCTAAAGCGCAGGGCCTTGGCTCCTACGAGCAGTACTTC. Protein product: CASSFPKAQGLGSYEQYF.

This clonotype has a handful of counts. This chain links TRBV7-9 with TRBJ1-2; maybe TRBD1 (6 bases). Trimming removed 6 bases from V and 2 bases from J, with 16 bases in between. This CDR3 spans 15 amino acids. Germline values: CDR1 SEHNR, CDR2 FQNEAQ (reference sequence). The CDR3 DNA reads as TGTGCCAGCAGTCAAGACAGGAGCCCAAACTATGGCTACACCTTC. Residues: CASSQDRSPNYGYTF.

The V call is TRBV27, the J call TRBJ1-2; D gene uncertain. From germline, CDR1 is MNHEY and CDR2 SMNVEV (reference sequence). The CDR3 spans 13 residues. Between the trimmed V and J ends, which lost 0 bases and 2 bases, there was a span of 4 bases. Here the CDR3 reads CASSLSFNYGYTF. The DNA of the CDR3 is TGTGCCAGCAGTTTATCCTTCAACTATGGCTACACCTTC.

The chain joins TRBV7-2 to TRBJ2-4, with TRBD2 identical over 8 bases. The CDR3 has 16 amino acids. Looked up from germline, CDR1 is SGHTA and CDR2 is FQGNSA. Trimming took 3 bases from V and 7 from J; bases not matched to a gene: 11. The CDR3 spells CASSLDWLAGGNIQYF. CDR3 DNA: TGTGCCAGCAGCTTGGACTGGCTAGCGGGTGGGAACATTCAGTACTTC.

This clonotype has just a few counts. This chain links TRBV5-1 with TRBJ1-2; D call uncertain. This CDR3 comprises 15 residues. In germline, CDR1 is SGHRS, CDR2 YFSETQ. The V and J ends lost 0 bases and 7 bases respectively, with 16 bases between them. Here the CDR3 reads CASSLGSSRVGGYTF. The CDR3 nucleotides read TGCGCCAGCAGCTTGGGTTCGTCTAGGGTAGGTGGCTACACCTTC.

The rearrangement links TRBV10-3 to TRBJ2-3; D may be TRBD2 (6 bases). From germline, CDR1 is ENHRY and CDR2 SYGVKD. CDR3 length: 14 residues. Trimming left V 0 bases short and J 9 bases short, with 13 bases between. The CDR3 is CAISESTPGETQYF. The CDR3 DNA reads as TGTGCCATCAGTGAGTCGACTCCGGGAGAAACGCAGTATTTT.